These 20 T cell receptor beta chains came from one sample sequenced in a study of Ad26.COV2.S vaccination and SARS-CoV-2 variants. Assay used: immunoSEQ multiplex PCR; TCRdb lists only in-frame clones, some missing. The sample holds some 480,000 clones; around 90% are singletons and the top ten take around 13%. Sample treatment: roughly 19 received Ad26.COV2.S at low or high dose, single or two shots; about five received placebo; per-sample allocation not given. The study sampled participants on day 63 after the first vaccine or placebo injection. Sequences were derived from peripheral blood, sampled in a trial of Ad26.COV2.S vaccine versus placebo. These receptor sequences come from a person aged 18-60 years who received the Ad26.COV2.S COVID-19 vaccine or a placebo.

V and J are TRBV14 and TRBJ1-4, with D possibly TRBD1 on 5 matching bases. The germline V gene has CDR1 SGHDN and CDR2 FVKESK. The CDR3 covers 18 residues. Between the trimmed V and J ends, which lost 9 bases and 0 bases, there was a span of 23 bases. CDR3 DNA: TGTGCCAGAACCCAAACCACAACGACAGTCGCAACTAATGAAAAACTGTTTTTT. This gives the protein CARTQTTTTVATNEKLFF.

The rearrangement joins TRBV5-1 to TRBJ1-6; 9 bases are shared with TRBD1. V was clipped by 4 bases and J by 7 bases; unmatched bases: 9. The CDR3 contains 16 residues. Germline-derived CDR1 and CDR2 are SGHRS and YFSETQ. CDR3 protein: CASSTGDRVNNSPLHF. CDR3 bases: TGCGCCAGCAGCACGGGGGACAGGGTGAACAATTCACCCCTCCACTTT.

The rearrangement links TRBV5-4 to TRBJ2-1; possibly TRBD1 for D (5 bases). In germline, CDR1 is SGHNT, CDR2 YYREEE (reference sequence). The V and J ends lost 4 bases and 5 bases respectively, with 10 bases between them. The CDR3 has 13 residues. The CDR3 region has the DNA TGTGCCAGCAGCATGACAGCAGACAATGAGCAGTTCTTC. It codes for CASSMTADNEQFF.

Note on this clone: At one end, the junction sequence differs from germline, possibly due to a read error. V gene TRBV9 combines with J gene TRBJ2-7, with 7 positions matching TRBD2. The V gene's germline CDR1 is SGDLS and CDR2 YYNGEE. The CDR3 contains 15 residues. The CDR3 nucleotides read TGTGCCAGCAGCGTAGGGGGAGGGAGGTCCTCCGAGCAGTACTTC. Translated, it gives CASSVGGGRSSEQYF.

V gene TRBV4-3 combines with J gene TRBJ2-7, with 7 bases identical to TRBD2. Germline V gene lookup returns CDR1 LGHNA and CDR2 YSLEER. The CDR3 has 16 amino acids. The V segment lost 5 bases and the J segment 6 bases; nucleotides outside the gene matches: 16. Here the CDR3 DNA reads TGCGCCAGCAGCGCTCACCCCGGGAGCAGGGAGGGCGAGCAGTACTTC. Protein product: CASSAHPGSREGEQYF.

The rearrangement joins TRBV28 to TRBJ1-2; 8 nucleotides agree with TRBD1. Germline CDR1 is MDHEN and CDR2 is SYDVKM. The trim removed 10 bases at V and 3 bases at J, leaving 7 bases unmatched. The CDR3 is made up of 13 amino acids. This chain's CDR3 is CAILDREDYGYTF. The DNA of the CDR3 is TGTGCCATACTGGACAGGGAGGACTATGGCTACACCTTC.

The chain combines TRBV28 with TRBJ2-1; a weak D match, TRBD2 (6 bases). The V end was cut by 6 bases, the J end by 5 bases, with 17 bases between. CDR1 is MDHEN, CDR2 SYDVKM, per germline. CDR3 size: 15 residues. CDR3 nucleotide sequence: TGTGCCAGCAGACTAAGACTAGTTCACCACAATGAGCAGTTCTTC. Translation gives CASRLRLVHHNEQFF.

The chain carries TRBV16 and TRBJ2-1; D gene ambiguous. Trimming pared 4 bases from V and 12 bases from J, leaving 13 bases between. CDR1 and CDR2 (germline): KGHSY, FQNENV. CDR3 length: 12 amino acids. Here the CDR3 DNA reads TGTGCCAGCAGCCGAAATGATGGTGGGCAGTTCTTC. Translated: CASSRNDGGQFF.

This clone has just a few counts. This chain links TRBV9 with TRBJ1-3; no clear D gene. CDR1 is SGDLS, CDR2 YYNGEE, per germline. The CDR3 covers 14 residues. V lost 0 bases to trimming and J lost 7 bases, with 11 bases between them. This CDR3 reads CASSVVGSGNTIYF. The CDR3 bases are TGTGCCAGCAGCGTAGTCGGGTCCGGGAACACCATATATTTT. Full variable domain (missing parts from reference TRBV9 and TRBJ1-3): DSGVTQTPKHLITATGQRVTLRCSPRSGDLSVYWYQQSLDQGLQFLIQYYNGEERAKGNILERFSAQQFPDLHSELNLSSLELGDSALYFCASSVVGSGNTIYFGEGSWLTVV.

The V call is TRBV5-5, the J call TRBJ1-6; weak D call: TRBD1 (5 bases). V lost 0 bases and J 10 bases, leaving 14 bases between the germline ends. This CDR3 is built from 15 residues. The germline CDR1 and CDR2 sequences are SGHKS and YYEKEE (reference sequence). The CDR3 region is CASSLGGSMGSPLHF. The DNA of the CDR3 is TGTGCCAGCAGCTTGGGGGGGTCGATGGGGTCACCCCTCCACTTT.

The chain recombines TRBV7-9 with TRBJ2-7, with D unclear. The CDR3 runs 12 residues. Trimming cost V 1 base and J 8 bases, with 9 bases left between them. Germline CDR1 SEHNR, CDR2 FQNEAQ (reference sequence). CDR3 residues: CASSLEGSKQYF. CDR3 bases: TGTGCCAGCAGCTTAGAGGGCAGCAAGCAGTACTTC.

Remarks on this clone: The same CDR3 can be traced to other DNA sequences in this sample. The gene calls are TRBV6-2 or TRBV6-3 and TRBJ2-7; D remains unclear. The germline V gene has CDR1 MNHEY and CDR2 SVGEGT. The CDR3 sequence is 10 residues long. V lost 5 bases, J lost 3 bases, and 2 bases lay in between. For the CDR3, the DNA is TGTGCCAGCAGTCGCTACGAGCAGTACTTC. It specifies CASSRYEQYF.

This clone was seen a few times. The chain joins TRBV4-3 to TRBJ2-6; TRBD1 might be the D (6 bases). Trimming left V 0 bases short and J 1 base short, with 7 bases between. Germline V gene sequence: CDR1 LGHNA, CDR2 YSLEER. The CDR3 contains 16 residues. CDR3 bases: TGCGCCAGCAGCCAAGACAGGGGTTCTGGGGCCAACGTCCTGACTTTC. This gives the protein CASSQDRGSGANVLTF.

This clone appeared a few times. The V gene is TRBV6-5, the J gene TRBJ2-2, with D uncertain. The CDR3 is 16 residues long. V was shortened by 2 bases and J by 2 bases, with 12 bases between the two germline ends. Germline V gene data show CDR1 as MNHEY and CDR2 as SVGAGI. DNA of the CDR3: TGTGCCAGCAGTTACCTCCGGACCAACAACACCGGGGAGCTGTTTTTT. It codes for CASSYLRTNNTGELFF.

The chain carries TRBV6-5 and TRBJ2-1; 9 positions match TRBD2. The junction had 4 bases not matched to a gene; V was cut back by 7 bases and J by 3 bases. This CDR3 is 14 amino acids long. The V gene's germline CDR1 is MNHEY and CDR2 SVGAGI. CDR3 loop: CASTLSGSYNEQFF. CDR3 sequence (DNA): TGTGCCAGCACCCTTAGCGGGAGCTACAATGAGCAGTTCTTC.

The chain is built from TRBV6-5 and TRBJ1-1; possible D gene TRBD1, 6 bases. Trimming took 5 bases from V and 4 from J, leaving 14 bases between them. Germline V CDR1 and CDR2: MNHEY, SVGAGI. This CDR3 comprises 14 residues. Here the CDR3 DNA reads TGTGCCAGCAGTAAGACAGGCTTGGGCACTGAAGCTTTCTTT. Its translation is CASSKTGLGTEAFF.

The CDR3 is CASSHGGSYGYTF. Written as DNA, the CDR3 is TGTGCCAGCAGCCACGGGGGTTCCTATGGCTACACCTTC. The V gene is TRBV5-6, the J gene TRBJ1-2; perhaps TRBD1 as D (5 bases). The CDR3 has 13 residues. Trimming pared 4 bases from V and 4 bases from J, leaving 11 bases between. Germline V CDR1 and CDR2: SGHDT, YYEEEE.

This clone came up once. The CDR3 loop reads CASSNQLNTEAFF. The CDR3 DNA reads as TGTGCCAGTTCCAACCAGTTGAACACTGAAGCTTTCTTT. J is TRBJ1-1 and V is TRBV19, with D unresolved. CDR3 length: 13 amino acids. Germline CDR1 LNHDA, CDR2 SQIVND (reference sequence). The germline V and J ends were trimmed by 8 bases and 0 bases, with 10 bases remaining between them. The complete variable domain, with remaining parts taken from reference TRBV19 and TRBJ1-1, reads DGGITQSPKYLFRKEGQNVTLSCEQNLNHDAMYWYRQDPGQGLRLIYYSQIVNDFQKGDIAEGYSVSREKKESFPLTVTSAQKNPTAFYLCASSNQLNTEAFFGQGTRLTVV.

The V gene is TRBV30, the J gene TRBJ1-2; D gene ambiguous. From germline, CDR1 is GTSNPN and CDR2 SVGIG (reference sequence). This CDR3 comprises 15 residues. V gave up 2 bases and J gave up 3 bases, with 16 bases separating them. The CDR3 bases are TGTGCCTGGAGTTCCTTTACGGGGTTTGACTATGGCTACACCTTC. This sequence encodes CAWSSFTGFDYGYTF.

The chain uses TRBV3-1 (or the pseudogene TRBV3-2) and TRBJ2-1, with TRBD1 matching over 9 bases. This CDR3 has 15 amino acids. V was pared by 4 bases and J by 4 bases, with 5 bases of the junction left unmatched. Germline V gene sequence: CDR1 LGHDT, CDR2 YNNKEL (reference sequence). The CDR3 region is CASSRDRVKYNEQFF. In nucleotides, the CDR3 is TGTGCCAGCAGCCGGGACAGGGTGAAATACAATGAGCAGTTCTTC.